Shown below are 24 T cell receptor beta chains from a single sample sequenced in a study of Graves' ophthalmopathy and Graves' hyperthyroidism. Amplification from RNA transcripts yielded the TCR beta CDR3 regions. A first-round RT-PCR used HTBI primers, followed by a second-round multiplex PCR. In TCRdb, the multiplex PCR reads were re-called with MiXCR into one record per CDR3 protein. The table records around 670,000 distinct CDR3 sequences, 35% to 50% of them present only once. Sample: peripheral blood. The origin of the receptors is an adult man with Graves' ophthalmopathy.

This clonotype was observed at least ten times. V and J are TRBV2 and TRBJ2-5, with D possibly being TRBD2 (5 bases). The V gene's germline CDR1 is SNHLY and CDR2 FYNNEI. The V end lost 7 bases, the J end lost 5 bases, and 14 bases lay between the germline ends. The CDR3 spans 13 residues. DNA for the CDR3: TGTGCCAGCACCCAGGACTTCACGGAGACCCAGTACTTC. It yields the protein CASTQDFTETQYF.

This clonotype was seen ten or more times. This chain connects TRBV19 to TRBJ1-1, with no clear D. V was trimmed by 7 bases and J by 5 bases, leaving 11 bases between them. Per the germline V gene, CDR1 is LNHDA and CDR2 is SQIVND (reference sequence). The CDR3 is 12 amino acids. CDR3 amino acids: CASTLGLTEAFF. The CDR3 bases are TGTGCCAGTACTTTGGGATTGACTGAAGCTTTCTTT.

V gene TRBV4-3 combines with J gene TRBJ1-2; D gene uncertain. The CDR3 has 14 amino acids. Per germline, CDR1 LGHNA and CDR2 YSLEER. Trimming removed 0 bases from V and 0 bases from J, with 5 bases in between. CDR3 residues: CASSQDQANYGYTF. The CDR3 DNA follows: TGCGCCAGCAGCCAAGACCAAGCTAACTATGGCTACACCTTC.

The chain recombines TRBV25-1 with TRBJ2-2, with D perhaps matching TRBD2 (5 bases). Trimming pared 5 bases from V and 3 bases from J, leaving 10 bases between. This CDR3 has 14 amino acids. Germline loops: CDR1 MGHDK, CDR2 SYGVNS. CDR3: CASSFPGYTGELFF. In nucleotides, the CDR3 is TGTGCCAGCAGTTTTCCGGGGTACACCGGGGAGCTGTTTTTT.

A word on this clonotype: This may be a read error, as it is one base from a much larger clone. DNA of the CDR3: TGTGCCAGTAGTATAGCTGCGGTCATTGGCGGCTACACCTTC. This encodes CASSIAAVIGGYTF. This chain joins TRBV19 and TRBJ1-2, with no clear D. The germline V gene has CDR1 LNHDA and CDR2 SQIVND (reference sequence). The CDR3 extends over 14 amino acids. Trimming pared 1 base from V and 8 bases from J, leaving 14 bases between.

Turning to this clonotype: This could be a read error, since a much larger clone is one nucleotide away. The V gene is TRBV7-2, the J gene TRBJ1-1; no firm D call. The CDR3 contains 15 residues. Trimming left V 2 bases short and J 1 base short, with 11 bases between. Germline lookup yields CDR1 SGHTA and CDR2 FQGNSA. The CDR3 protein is CASSLSSGKNTEAFF. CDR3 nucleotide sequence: TGTGCCAGCAGCTTATCTTCGGGGAAGAACACTGAAGCTTTCTTT.

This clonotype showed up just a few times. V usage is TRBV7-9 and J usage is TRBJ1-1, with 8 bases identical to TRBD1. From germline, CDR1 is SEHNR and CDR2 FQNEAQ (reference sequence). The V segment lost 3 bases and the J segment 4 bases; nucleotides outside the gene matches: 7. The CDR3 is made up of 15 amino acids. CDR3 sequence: CASSFATGGSTEAFF. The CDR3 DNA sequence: TGTGCCAGCAGCTTCGCCACAGGGGGAAGCACTGAAGCTTTCTTT.

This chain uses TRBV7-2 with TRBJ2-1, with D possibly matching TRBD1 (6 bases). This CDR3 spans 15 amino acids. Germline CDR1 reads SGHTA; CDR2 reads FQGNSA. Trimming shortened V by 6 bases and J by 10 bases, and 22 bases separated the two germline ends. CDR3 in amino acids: CASRRPDSSGQEQFF. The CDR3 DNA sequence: TGTGCCAGCAGGCGTCCGGACAGCTCCGGACAAGAGCAGTTCTTC.

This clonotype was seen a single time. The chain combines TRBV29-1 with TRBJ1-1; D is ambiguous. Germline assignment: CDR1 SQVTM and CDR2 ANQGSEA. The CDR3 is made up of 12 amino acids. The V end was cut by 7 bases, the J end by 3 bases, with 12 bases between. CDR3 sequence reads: CSEFGRDTEAFF. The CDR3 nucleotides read TGCAGCGAATTTGGCCGGGACACTGAAGCTTTCTTT.

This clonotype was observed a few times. The CDR3 is CASSQWTGSYEQYF. The CDR3 bases are TGTGCCAGCAGCCAATGGACGGGCTCCTACGAGCAGTACTTC. This rearrangement joins TRBV4-2 to TRBJ2-7; D uncertain. Germline values: CDR1 LGHNA, CDR2 YNFKEQ. Trimming stripped 2 bases from V and 0 bases from J, with 8 bases between. The CDR3 loop spans 14 amino acids.

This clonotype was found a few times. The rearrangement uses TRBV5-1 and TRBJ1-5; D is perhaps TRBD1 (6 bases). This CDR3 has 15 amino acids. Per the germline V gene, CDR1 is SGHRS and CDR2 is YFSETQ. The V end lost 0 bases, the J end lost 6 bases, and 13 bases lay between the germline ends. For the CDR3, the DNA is TGCGCCAGCAGCTTGGAAGGGGGGAGTAGTCAGCCCCAGCATTTT. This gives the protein CASSLEGGSSQPQHF. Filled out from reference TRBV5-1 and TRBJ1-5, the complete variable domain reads KAGVTQTPRYLIKTRGQQVTLSCSPISGHRSVSWYQQTPGQGLQFLFEYFSETQRNKGNFPGRFSGRQFSNSRSEMNVSTLELGDSALYLCASSLEGGSSQPQHFGDGTRLSIL.

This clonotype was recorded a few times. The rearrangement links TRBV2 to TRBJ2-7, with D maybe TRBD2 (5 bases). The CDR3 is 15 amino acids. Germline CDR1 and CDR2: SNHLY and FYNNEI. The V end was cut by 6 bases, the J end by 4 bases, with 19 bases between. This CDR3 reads CASRQIEGETYEQYF. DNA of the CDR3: TGTGCCAGCAGGCAAATCGAGGGAGAGACGTACGAGCAGTACTTC.

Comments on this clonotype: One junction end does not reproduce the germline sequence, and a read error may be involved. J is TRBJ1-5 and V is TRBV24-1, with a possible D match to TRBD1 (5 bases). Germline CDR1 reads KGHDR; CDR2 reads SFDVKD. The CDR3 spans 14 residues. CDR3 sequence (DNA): TGTGCCAGCAGTGGGGGTCGGGGGAGTCAGCCCCAGCATTTT. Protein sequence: CASSGGRGSQPQHF.

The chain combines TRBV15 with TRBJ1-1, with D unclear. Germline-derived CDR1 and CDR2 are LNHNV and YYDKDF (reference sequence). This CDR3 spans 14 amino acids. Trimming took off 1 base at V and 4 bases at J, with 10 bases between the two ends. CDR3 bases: TGTGCCACCAGCAGAGTAGGCCAAGGCACTGAAGCTTTCTTT. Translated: CATSRVGQGTEAFF.

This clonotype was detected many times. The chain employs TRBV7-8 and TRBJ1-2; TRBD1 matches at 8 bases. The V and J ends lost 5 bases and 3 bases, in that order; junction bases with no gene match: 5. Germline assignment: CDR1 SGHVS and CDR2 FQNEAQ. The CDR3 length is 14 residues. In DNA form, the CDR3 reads TGTGCCAGCAGCCTCGGGACAGGTGACTATGGCTACACCTTC. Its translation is CASSLGTGDYGYTF.

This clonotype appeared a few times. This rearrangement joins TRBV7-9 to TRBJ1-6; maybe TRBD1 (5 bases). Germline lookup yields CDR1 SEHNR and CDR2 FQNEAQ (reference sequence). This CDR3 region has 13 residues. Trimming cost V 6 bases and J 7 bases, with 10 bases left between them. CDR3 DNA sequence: TGTGCCAGCAGTTCGGGGGTGAATTCACCCCTCCACTTT. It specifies CASSSGVNSPLHF.

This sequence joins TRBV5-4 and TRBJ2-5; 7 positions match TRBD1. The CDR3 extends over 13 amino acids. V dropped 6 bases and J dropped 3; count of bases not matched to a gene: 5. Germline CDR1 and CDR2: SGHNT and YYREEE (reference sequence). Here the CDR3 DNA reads TGTGCCAGCAACCGACAGGGAGAAGAGACCCAGTACTTC. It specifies CASNRQGEETQYF.

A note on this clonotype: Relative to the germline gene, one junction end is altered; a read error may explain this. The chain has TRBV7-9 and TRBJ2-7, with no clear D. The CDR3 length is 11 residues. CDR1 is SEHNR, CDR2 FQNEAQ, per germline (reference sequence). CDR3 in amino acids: CASSLGAELYF. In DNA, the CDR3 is TGTGCCAGCAGCTTAGGCGCCGAGCTGTACTTC. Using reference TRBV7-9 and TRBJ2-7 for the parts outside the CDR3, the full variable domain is DTGVSQNPRHKITKRGQNVTFRCDPISEHNRLYWYRQTLGQGPEFLTYFQNEAQLEKSRLLSDRFSAERPKGSFSTLEIQRTEQGDSAMYLCASSLGAELYFGPGTRLTVT.

This CDR3 reads CSAREESNSPLHF. The DNA for the CDR3 is TGCAGTGCTAGAGAAGAGAGTAATTCACCCCTCCACTTT. The chain employs TRBV20-1 and TRBJ1-6, with D unclear. Deletions cut 0 bases from V and 6 bases from J, with 6 bases between. Per the germline V gene, CDR1 is DFQATT and CDR2 is SNEGSKA (reference sequence). This CDR3 region has 13 residues.

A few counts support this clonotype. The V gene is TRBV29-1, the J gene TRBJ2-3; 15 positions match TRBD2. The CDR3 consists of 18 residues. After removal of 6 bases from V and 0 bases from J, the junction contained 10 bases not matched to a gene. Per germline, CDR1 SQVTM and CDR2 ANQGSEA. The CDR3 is CSVKPGLAGGSSTDTQYF. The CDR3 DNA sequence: TGCAGCGTGAAACCGGGACTAGCGGGAGGAAGCAGCACAGATACGCAGTATTTT.

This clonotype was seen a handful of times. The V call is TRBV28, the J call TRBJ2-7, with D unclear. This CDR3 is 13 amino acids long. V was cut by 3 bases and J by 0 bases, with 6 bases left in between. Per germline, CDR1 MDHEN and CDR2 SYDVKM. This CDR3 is CASSFIPSYEQYF. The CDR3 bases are TGTGCCAGCAGTTTTATCCCCTCCTACGAGCAGTACTTC.

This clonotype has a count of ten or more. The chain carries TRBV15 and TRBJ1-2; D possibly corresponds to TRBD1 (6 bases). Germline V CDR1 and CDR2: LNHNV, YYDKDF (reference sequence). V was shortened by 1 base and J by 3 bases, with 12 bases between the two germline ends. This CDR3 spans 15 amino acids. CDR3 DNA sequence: TGTGCCACCAGCAGAGTCGGGGGGGCGTACTATGGCTACACCTTC. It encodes CATSRVGGAYYGYTF.

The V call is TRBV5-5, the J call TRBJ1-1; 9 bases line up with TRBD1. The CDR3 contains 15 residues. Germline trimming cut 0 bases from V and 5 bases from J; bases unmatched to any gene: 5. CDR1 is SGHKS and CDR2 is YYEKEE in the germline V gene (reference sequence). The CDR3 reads CASSLDPGQGTEAFF. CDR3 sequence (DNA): TGTGCCAGCAGCTTGGATCCCGGACAGGGGACTGAAGCTTTCTTT.

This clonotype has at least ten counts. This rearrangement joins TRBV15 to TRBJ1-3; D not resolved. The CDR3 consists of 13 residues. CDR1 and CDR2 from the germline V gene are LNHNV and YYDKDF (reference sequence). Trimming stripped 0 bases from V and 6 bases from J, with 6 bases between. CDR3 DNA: TGTGCCACCAGCAGAGATCAGGAAAACACCATATATTTT. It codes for CATSRDQENTIYF. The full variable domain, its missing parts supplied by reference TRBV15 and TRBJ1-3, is DAMVIQNPRYQVTQFGKPVTLSCSQTLNHNVMYWYQQKSSQAPKLLFHYYDKDFNNEADTPDNFQSRRPNTSFCFLDIRSPGLGDTAMYLCATSRDQENTIYFGEGSWLTVV.